This T cell receptor (beta chain) is from a study of molecular identifiers for immune sequencing clone quantification. Trimming pared 5 bases from V and 2 bases from J, leaving 13 bases between. The CDR3 totals 14 residues. Germline CDR1 GTSNPN, CDR2 SVGIG (reference sequence). The table lists this clonotype with a few counts. Its specificity is unknown. TCRdb reanalysed the PCR reads using MiXCR and keeps one entry per CDR3 protein. The table includes approximately 680,000 distinct CDR3 sequences, roughly 25% detected once. Study-level points and caveats: Jurkat TCR RNA spiked in from one cell reportedly remained identifiable amid about a million naive cells.

This TCR derives from a human donor in good health. Some libraries in this study had Jurkat cell RNA spiked in. The material sequenced was naive CD8+ T cells from blood, with Jurkat cell RNA spiked in. The subset: FACS-sorted CD8+CD4-CCR7+CD45RA+ naive T cells. The chain employs TRBV30 and TRBJ2-1, with D perhaps TRBD1 or TRBD2 (6 bases each). The CDR3 region is CAWGGLSPYNEQFF. The CDR3, as DNA: TGTGCCTGGGGGGGGCTGTCGCCCTACAATGAGCAGTTCTTC.